The 3 T cell receptor beta chains below all came from one sample that was sequenced in a study of shared clonotypes between healthy human individuals. TCRdb's copy holds only in-frame clones and misses some; the assay was immunoSEQ multiplex PCR. There are about 1.5 million clones in the sample; 95% to 99% occur only once, and roughly 0.45% lies in the top ten. The sample comprised naive CD4+ T cells sorted from blood. The subset was: CD45RA+ positively selected. These TCRs come from a man aged 25 to 45 in good health.

The sample holds one count of this clone. V and J are TRBV9 and TRBJ2-1; tentatively, D is TRBD2 (6 bases). The CDR3 has 15 amino acids. From germline, CDR1 is SGDLS and CDR2 YYNGEE. V lost 0 bases, J lost 6 bases, and 13 bases lay in between. In DNA, the CDR3 is TGTGCCAGCAGCGTAGTAACGGGAGAGTCCAATGAGCAGTTCTTC. Amino acids: CASSVVTGESNEQFF.

The genes are TRBV29-1 and TRBJ2-3, with 9 bases lining up with TRBD2. Germline-derived CDR1 and CDR2 are SQVTM and ANQGSEA. The CDR3 spans 18 residues. Unmatched junction bases numbered 14, after V lost 1 base and J lost 3 bases. CDR3 nucleotide sequence: TGCAGCGTTGAAGGATTCCACCTTCCGGGACTAGCAACAGATACGCAGTATTTT. It yields the protein CSVEGFHLPGLATDTQYF.

The genes are TRBV28 and TRBJ2-2; 10 bases agree with TRBD2. CDR3 length: 16 amino acids. In germline, CDR1 is MDHEN, CDR2 SYDVKM. Germline trimming cut 6 bases from V and 1 base from J; bases unmatched to any gene: 5. The CDR3 reads CASRPLAGLNTGELFF. The CDR3 DNA sequence: TGTGCCAGCAGACCACTAGCGGGATTGAACACCGGGGAGCTGTTTTTT.